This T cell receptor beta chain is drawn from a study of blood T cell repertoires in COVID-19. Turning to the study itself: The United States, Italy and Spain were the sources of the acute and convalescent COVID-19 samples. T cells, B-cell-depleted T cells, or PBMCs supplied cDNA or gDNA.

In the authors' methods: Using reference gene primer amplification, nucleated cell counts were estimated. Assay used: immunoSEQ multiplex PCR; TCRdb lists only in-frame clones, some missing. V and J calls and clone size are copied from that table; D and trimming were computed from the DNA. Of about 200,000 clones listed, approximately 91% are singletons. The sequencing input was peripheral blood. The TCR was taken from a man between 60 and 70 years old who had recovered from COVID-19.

CDR3 amino acids: CATSKVGQGEPQHF. The CDR3 region has the DNA TGTGCCACCTCCAAAGTGGGACAGGGGGAACCCCAGCATTTT. The V gene is TRBV15, the J gene TRBJ1-5, with TRBD1 matching 11 bases. This CDR3 has 14 amino acids. V gave up 8 bases and J gave up 10 bases; unmatched junction bases: 10. Germline CDR1 reads LNHNV; CDR2 reads YYDKDF (reference sequence).